This entry concerns a single T cell receptor (beta chain). This CDR3 is built from 16 residues. V was pared by 4 bases and J by 1 base, with 17 bases between. CDR1 is SGDLS and CDR2 is YYNGEE in the germline V gene. In the authors' workflow: Amplified reference gene primers provided the basis for estimating nucleated cell counts. Clones were sequenced by immunoSEQ multiplex PCR, and TCRdb holds only the in-frame ones, with some missing. From that table come the V and J calls and clone size; the DNA was used to work out D and trimming. This sample has under 350,000 clones, with about 89% found just once. The sample belongs to a study of blood T cell repertoires in COVID-19. Background on the study: The United States, Italy and Spain were the sources of the acute and convalescent COVID-19 samples. PBMCs, B-cell-depleted T cells, or T cells provided the cDNA or gDNA that made up the material.

Sample: peripheral blood. This chain joins TRBV9 and TRBJ1-2; D is ambiguous. The receptor comes from a man between 40 and 49 years old with acute or convalescent COVID-19. The CDR3: CASSLRSREINYGYTF. The CDR3 DNA is TGTGCCAGCAGCCTTCGCTCGAGGGAGATTAACTATGGCTACACCTTC.